This TCR beta chain derives from a study of T cell repertoires in cytomegalovirus infection. Study summary: HLA-C-restricted CMV epitopes, recently identified, and well-studied HLA-B-restricted ones were used by the study. In public TCR beta signatures, there were indications of both CMV infection and matching HLA type.

Comments on this clonotype: Its antigen is unidentified.

TCRdb recomputed calls from the reads with MiXCR, one row per CDR3 protein. The sample carries 100,000 to 150,000 distinct CDR3 sequences, 32% recorded once. Study-wide results and limits: Across the ex vivo response, the dominant clonotypes were HLA-C-restricted CMV-specific TCR beta clonotypes. Identification of carriers of CMV plus the relevant HLA was achieved through cumulative public TCR beta family frequency.

The length of the CDR3 is 14 residues. CDR1 and CDR2 (germline): SGHRS, YFSETQ. The junction had 6 bases not matched to a gene; V was cut back by 3 bases and J by 6 bases. This TCR was recovered from a human donor in good health (CMV status not recorded). Some clones in this sample may be carry-over from other donors' samples. The J gene is TRBJ1-2, the V gene TRBV5-1; the match to TRBD1 covers 9 bases. The material sequenced was CD8+ T cells from cultured PBMCs, taken from culture after CMV antigen stimulation. The CDR3 sequence: CASSSGQGIHGYTF. DNA of the CDR3: TGCGCCAGCAGCTCCGGACAGGGGATACATGGCTACACCTTC.